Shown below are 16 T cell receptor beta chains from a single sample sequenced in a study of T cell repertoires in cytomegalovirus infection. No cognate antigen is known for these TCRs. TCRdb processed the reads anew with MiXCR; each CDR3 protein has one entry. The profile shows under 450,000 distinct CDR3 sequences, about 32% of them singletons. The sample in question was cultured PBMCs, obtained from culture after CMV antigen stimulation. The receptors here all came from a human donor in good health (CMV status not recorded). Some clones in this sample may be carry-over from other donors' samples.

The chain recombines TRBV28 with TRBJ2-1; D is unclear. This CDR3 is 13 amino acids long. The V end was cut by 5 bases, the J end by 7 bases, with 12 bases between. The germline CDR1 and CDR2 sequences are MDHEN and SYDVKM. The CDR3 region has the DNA TGTGCCAGCAGTCCGCATAGGAATAATGAGCAGTTCTTC. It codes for CASSPHRNNEQFF.

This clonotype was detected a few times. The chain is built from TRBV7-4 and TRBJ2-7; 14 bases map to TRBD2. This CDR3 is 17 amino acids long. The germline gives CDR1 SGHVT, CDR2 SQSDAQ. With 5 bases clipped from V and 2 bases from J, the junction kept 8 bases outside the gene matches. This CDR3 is CASSGTSGRGRAYEQYF. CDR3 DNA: TGTGCCAGCAGCGGGACTAGCGGGAGAGGGCGCGCCTACGAGCAGTACTTC.

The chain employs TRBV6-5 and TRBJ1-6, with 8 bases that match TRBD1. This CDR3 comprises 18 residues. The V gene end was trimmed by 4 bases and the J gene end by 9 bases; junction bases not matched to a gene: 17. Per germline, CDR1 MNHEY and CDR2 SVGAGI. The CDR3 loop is CASSLTLSDRVWSSPLHF. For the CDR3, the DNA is TGTGCCAGCAGTTTGACCCTATCGGACAGGGTCTGGAGTTCACCCCTCCACTTT.

CDR3 bases: TGCAGCGTGAAGGGGAGACTAGCGGTCGGGACCCAGTACTTC. It is translated as CSVKGRLAVGTQYF. The chain recombines TRBV29-1 with TRBJ2-5; TRBD2 agrees at 9 bases. The CDR3 has 14 residues. CDR1 SQVTM and CDR2 ANQGSEA come from the germline V gene. Trimming took 6 bases from V and 7 from J; bases not matched to a gene: 12.

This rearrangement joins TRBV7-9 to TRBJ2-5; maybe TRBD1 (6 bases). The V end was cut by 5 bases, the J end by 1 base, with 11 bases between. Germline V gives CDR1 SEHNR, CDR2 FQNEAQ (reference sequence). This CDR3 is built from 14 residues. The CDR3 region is CASSKTGPQETQYF. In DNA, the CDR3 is TGTGCCAGCAGCAAAACAGGGCCCCAAGAGACCCAGTACTTC. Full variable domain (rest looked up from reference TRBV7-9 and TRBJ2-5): DTGVSQNPRHKITKRGQNVTFRCDPISEHNRLYWYRQTLGQGPEFLTYFQNEAQLEKSRLLSDRFSAERPKGSFSTLEIQRTEQGDSAMYLCASSKTGPQETQYFGPGTRLLVL.

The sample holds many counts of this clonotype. The CDR3 region has the DNA TGTGCCAGCAGCCTCCGACGGTCAGCTAACTATGGCTACACCTTC. Amino acids: CASSLRRSANYGYTF. The chain combines TRBV12-3 or TRBV12-4 with TRBJ1-2; D call uncertain. V shed 6 bases and J shed 0 bases, with 14 bases lying between them. CDR3 length: 15 residues.

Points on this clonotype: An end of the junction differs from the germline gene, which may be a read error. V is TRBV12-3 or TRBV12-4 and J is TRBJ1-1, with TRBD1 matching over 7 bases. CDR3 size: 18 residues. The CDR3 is CASSYRGWGEPKNTDAFF. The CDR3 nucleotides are TGTGCCAGCAGTTACAGGGGATGGGGGGAACCTAAGAACACTGATGCTTTCTTT.

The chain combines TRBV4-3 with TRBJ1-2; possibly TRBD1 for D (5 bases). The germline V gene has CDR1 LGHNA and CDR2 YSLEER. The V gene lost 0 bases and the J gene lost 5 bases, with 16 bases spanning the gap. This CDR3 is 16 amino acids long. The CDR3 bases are TGCGCCAGCAGCCAAGAGGGAACAGGTCGAAGGTATGGCTACACCTTC. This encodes CASSQEGTGRRYGYTF.

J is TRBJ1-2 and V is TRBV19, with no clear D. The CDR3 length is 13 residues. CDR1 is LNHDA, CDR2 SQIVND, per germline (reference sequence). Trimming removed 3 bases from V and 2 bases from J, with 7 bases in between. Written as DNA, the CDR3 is TGTGCCAGTAGTATGACCGGGAACTATGGCTACACCTTC. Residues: CASSMTGNYGYTF.

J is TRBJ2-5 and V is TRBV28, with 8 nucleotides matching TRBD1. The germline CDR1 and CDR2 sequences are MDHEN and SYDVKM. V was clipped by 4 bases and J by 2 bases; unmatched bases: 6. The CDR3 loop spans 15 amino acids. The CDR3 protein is CASSSRTGTQETQYF. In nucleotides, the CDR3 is TGTGCCAGCAGTTCGCGGACAGGGACTCAAGAGACCCAGTACTTC.

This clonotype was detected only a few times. CDR3 protein: CASSQDLVGGAQGYEQYF. The CDR3 DNA follows: TGCGCCAGCAGCCAAGACCTCGTAGGGGGGGCCCAGGGCTACGAGCAGTACTTC. V gene TRBV4-3 combines with J gene TRBJ2-7; the D gene is possibly TRBD2 (7 bases). This CDR3 has 18 residues. Looked up from germline, CDR1 is LGHNA and CDR2 is YSLEER. Trimming pared 0 bases from V and 3 bases from J, leaving 21 bases between.

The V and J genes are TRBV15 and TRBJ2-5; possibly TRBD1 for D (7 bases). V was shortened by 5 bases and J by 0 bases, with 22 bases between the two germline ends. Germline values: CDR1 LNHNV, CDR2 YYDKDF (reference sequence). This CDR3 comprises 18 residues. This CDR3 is CATSSLGGRGLHQETQYF. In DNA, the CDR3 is TGTGCCACCAGCTCCCTAGGGGGCAGAGGACTACACCAAGAGACCCAGTACTTC.

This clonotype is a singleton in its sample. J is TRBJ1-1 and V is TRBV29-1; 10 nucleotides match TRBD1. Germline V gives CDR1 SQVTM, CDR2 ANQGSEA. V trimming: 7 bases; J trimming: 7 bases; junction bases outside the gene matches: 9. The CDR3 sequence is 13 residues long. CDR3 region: CSASTGGAGEAFF. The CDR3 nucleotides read TGCAGCGCTTCGACAGGGGGCGCGGGTGAAGCTTTCTTT.

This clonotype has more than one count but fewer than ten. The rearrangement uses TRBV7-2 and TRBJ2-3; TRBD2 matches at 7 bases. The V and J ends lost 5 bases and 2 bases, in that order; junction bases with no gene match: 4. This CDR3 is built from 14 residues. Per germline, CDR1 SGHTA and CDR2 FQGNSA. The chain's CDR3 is CASSGRGDTDTQYF. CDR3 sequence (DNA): TGTGCCAGCAGCGGCCGGGGGGACACAGATACGCAGTATTTT.

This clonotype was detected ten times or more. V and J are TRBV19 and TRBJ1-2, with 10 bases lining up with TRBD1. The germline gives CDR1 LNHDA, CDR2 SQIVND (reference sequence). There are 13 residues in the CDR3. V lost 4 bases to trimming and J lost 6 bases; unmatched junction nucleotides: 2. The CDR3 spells CASSTTGGDGYTF. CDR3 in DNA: TGTGCCAGTAGTACGACAGGGGGCGATGGCTACACCTTC.

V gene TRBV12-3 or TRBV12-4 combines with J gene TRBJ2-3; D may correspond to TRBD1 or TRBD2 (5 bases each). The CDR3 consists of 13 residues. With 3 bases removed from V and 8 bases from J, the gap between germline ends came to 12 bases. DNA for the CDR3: TGTGCCAGCAGTTTCCCCCATGGGGGTACGCAGTATTTT. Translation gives CASSFPHGGTQYF.